These T cell receptor beta chains were read from a single sample in a study of beta chain features in type 1 diabetes. Measured with immunoSEQ multiplex PCR; TCRdb has only the in-frame clones, and not every one. The profile shows 350,000 to 400,000 clones, about 14% of them singletons. The material sequenced was naive CD4+ T cells from blood. The receptors shown here come from a woman aged 18-35 years in good health. The CDR3 runs from the conserved cysteine through the conserved F or W. Each record gives: J gene, clone size, V gene, D gene, CDR3 DNA, CDR3 protein. The D gene is left open where the match is weak. Some rows have no size entry. The others give once, few or many, or a class for an expanded clone.

>TRBJ2-1|few|TRBV11-2|NA
TGTGCCAGCGGTGCAGTATCCTACAATGAGCAGTTCTTC
CASGAVSYNEQFF
>TRBJ1-2|NA|TRBV7-9|NA
TGTGCCAGCAGCTCCGGGACACCTAACTATGGCTACACCTTC
CASSSGTPNYGYTF
>TRBJ2-7|NA|TRBV5-6|TRBD2
TGTGCCAGCAGCTCTGGGGGGGTGAGAGTCTACGAGCAGTACTTC
CASSSGGVRVYEQYF
>TRBJ2-7|NA|TRBV6-5|NA
TGTGCCAGCATTACCTCCGGACAGACTACGAGGCAGTACTTC
CASITSGQTTRQYF
>TRBJ1-5|few|TRBV30|NA
TGTGCCTGGAGTGTACCGGGGTTTATCTATCAGCCCCAGCATTTT
CAWSVPGFIYQPQHF
>TRBJ2-1|NA|TRBV18|NA
TGTGCCAGCTCACCGCCTACCTACAATGAGCAGTTCTTC
CASSPPTYNEQFF
>TRBJ2-1|NA|TRBV18|TRBD2
TGTGCCAGCTCACCACTACCAAGCGGGAGAAAGAACAATGAGCAGTTCTTC
CASSPLPSGRKNNEQFF
>TRBJ1-1|NA|TRBV6-6|NA
TGTGCCAGCAGTGGCCGTGGTCAAACTGAAGCTTTCTTT
CASSGRGQTEAFF
>TRBJ1-1|NA|TRBV5-4|TRBD1
TGTGCCAGCAGACCACAGGGGGCCGGAAACACTGAAGCTTTCTTT
CASRPQGAGNTEAFF
>TRBJ2-1|few|TRBV29-1|NA
TGCAGCCCACGGACAGCGATCAATGAGCAGTTCTTC
CSPRTAINEQFF
>TRBJ2-3|few|TRBV28|NA
TGTGCCAGCGCCAAGGCCCATAGCGGAGGCACAGATACGCAGTATTTT
CASAKAHSGGTDTQYF
>TRBJ2-5|NA|TRBV7-2|TRBD2
TGTGCCAGCAGCTTAGACACTAGCGGGAGAAAGACCCAGTACTTC
CASSLDTSGRKTQYF
>TRBJ2-1|few|TRBV29-1|TRBD2
TGCAGCGTTGAAGGCGGGAGGGCCAGAAATGAGCAGTTCTTC
CSVEGGRARNEQFF
>TRBJ2-7|NA|TRBV18|NA
TGTGCCAGCTCACCACGGAGGGACGAGCAGTACTTC
CASSPRRDEQYF
>TRBJ2-7|NA|TRBV30|NA
TGTGCCTGGACCCCCGGGGGAACCCTCGAGCAGTACTTC
CAWTPGGTLEQYF
>TRBJ2-7|NA|TRBV7-6|TRBD2
TGTGCCAGCAGCTTAGCGGGGGGGGTCGAACTAGCGGCCTACGAGCAGTACTTC
CASSLAGGVELAAYEQYF
>TRBJ1-1|few|TRBV7-9|NA
TGTGCCAGCAACCCTAGCGGGGGGCTGAACACTGAAGCTTTCTTT
CASNPSGGLNTEAFF
>TRBJ1-2|NA|TRBV7-2|NA
TGTGCCAGCAGCTTAGCGCAGGGGTGCACCTTC
CASSLAQGCTF
>TRBJ2-1|NA|TRBV2|NA
TGTGCCAGCCGCCTATTTAAGAGTGAGCAGTTCTTC
CASRLFKSEQFF
>TRBJ2-1|once|TRBV11-1|NA
TGTGCCAGCAGCTTCGGGGGAGGCTCCACACGGAGGAATGAGCAGTTCTTC
CASSFGGGSTRRNEQFF
>TRBJ1-2|NA|TRBV30|NA
TGTGCCTGGAGTGTACGAGGAGGCCTTGGCTACACCTTC
CAWSVRGGLGYTF
>TRBJ1-2|NA|TRBV6-5|NA
TGTGCCAGCAGCCCCGACAGAAACTATGGCTACACCTTC
CASSPDRNYGYTF
>TRBJ1-1|NA|TRBV13|TRBD1
TGTGCCAGCAGCTTAAGAGGGACAGGGGCGATCGCTGAAGCTTTCTTT
CASSLRGTGAIAEAFF
>TRBJ2-5|NA|TRBV28|NA
TGTGCCAGCTCAACAGGGGGGGTGAGGGAGACCCAGTACTTC
CASSTGGVRETQYF
>TRBJ2-5|NA|TRBV5-4|TRBD2
TGTGCCAGCAGCCCTAGGGCGGGAGGTTTTCAGGAGACCCAGTACTTC
CASSPRAGGFQETQYF
>TRBJ2-1|NA|TRBV27|TRBD2
TGTGCCAGCAGTCCAGGGACTAGCGGGAGAACCTTCAATGAGCAGTTCTTC
CASSPGTSGRTFNEQFF
>TRBJ1-4|few|TRBV30|TRBD1
TGTGCCTGGACAGGACAGGGAGGTGAAAAACTGTTTTTT
CAWTGQGGEKLFF
>TRBJ1-1|few|TRBV20-1|NA
TGCAGTGCTAGAGTCAGGCCCGCAGCTTTCTTT
CSARVRPAAFF
>TRBJ2-3|NA|TRBV5-1|NA
TGCGCCAGCAGCTTCGAGGGTTACACAGATACGCAGTATTTT
CASSFEGYTDTQYF
>TRBJ2-2|few|TRBV7-9|TRBD2
TGTGCCAGCAGCCTCGGACTAGCGGGGAACACCGGGGAGCTGTTTTTT
CASSLGLAGNTGELFF
>TRBJ2-7|NA|TRBV5-4|NA
TGTGCCAGCAGCCGCGGACAGATATCAGCCTACGAGCAGTACTTC
CASSRGQISAYEQYF
>TRBJ2-3|few|TRBV30|TRBD2
TGTGCCTGGAATCCGACTAGCACATCGGTCACAGATACGCAGTATTTT
CAWNPTSTSVTDTQYF
>TRBJ1-2|few|TRBV4-1|TRBD1
TGCGCCAGCAGCCAAGTACAGGGGATTAACTATGGCTACACCTTC
CASSQVQGINYGYTF
>TRBJ2-7|NA|TRBV5-1|TRBD2
TGCGCCAGCACGACACTAGCGACTCCCTACGAGCAGTACTTC
CASTTLATPYEQYF
>TRBJ2-1|few|TRBV4-3|NA
TGCGCCAGCAGCCCCTATGGCCGGGGAAGGTCGAACAATGAGCAGTTCTTC
CASSPYGRGRSNNEQFF
>TRBJ1-4|NA|TRBV30|TRBD1
TGTGCCTGGAGTGTTGTGACAGGGGGAGGAGAAAAACTGTTTTTT
CAWSVVTGGGEKLFF
>TRBJ2-2|NA|TRBV9|TRBD2
TGTGCCAGCACCGTGGGACTAGCGGGAGGTCGGACCGGGGAGCTGTTTTTT
CASTVGLAGGRTGELFF
>TRBJ2-2|few|TRBV25-1|NA
TGTGCCAGCAGTGATATTAGCGTCAATAGGGAGCTGTTTTTT
CASSDISVNRELFF
>TRBJ1-2|few|TRBV7-9|NA
TGTGCCAGCAGCTTAAGTCAGGTCCCTAACTATGGCTACACCTTC
CASSLSQVPNYGYTF
>TRBJ1-2|NA|TRBV6-5|TRBD1
TGTGCCAGCACCTCATTCGGACAGGGCGGCTATGGCTACACCTTC
CASTSFGQGGYGYTF
>TRBJ2-5|NA|TRBV9|TRBD2
TGTGCCAGCAGCGTAGCGGCGGGAGGGGGTCTAGAGACCCAGTACTTC
CASSVAAGGGLETQYF
>TRBJ1-2|few|TRBV30|NA
TGTGCCTGGACCATTAACTTAAATGGCTACACCTTC
CAWTINLNGYTF
>TRBJ2-1|few|TRBV28|NA
TGTGCCAGCAACTCTCAGGGCAATGAGCAGTTCTTC
CASNSQGNEQFF
>TRBJ2-3|NA|TRBV29-1|TRBD2
TGCAGCGCTGAGGGCGGGGGGCGCACAGATACGCAGTATTTT
CSAEGGGRTDTQYF
>TRBJ2-3|once|TRBV19|TRBD2
TGTGCCAGTACCCGACTAGCCAACACAGATACGCAGTATTTT
CASTRLANTDTQYF
>TRBJ1-1|NA|TRBV30|NA
TGTGCCTGGAGTGCCCCCGGGACCCAGGGGACTGAAGCTTTCTTT
CAWSAPGTQGTEAFF